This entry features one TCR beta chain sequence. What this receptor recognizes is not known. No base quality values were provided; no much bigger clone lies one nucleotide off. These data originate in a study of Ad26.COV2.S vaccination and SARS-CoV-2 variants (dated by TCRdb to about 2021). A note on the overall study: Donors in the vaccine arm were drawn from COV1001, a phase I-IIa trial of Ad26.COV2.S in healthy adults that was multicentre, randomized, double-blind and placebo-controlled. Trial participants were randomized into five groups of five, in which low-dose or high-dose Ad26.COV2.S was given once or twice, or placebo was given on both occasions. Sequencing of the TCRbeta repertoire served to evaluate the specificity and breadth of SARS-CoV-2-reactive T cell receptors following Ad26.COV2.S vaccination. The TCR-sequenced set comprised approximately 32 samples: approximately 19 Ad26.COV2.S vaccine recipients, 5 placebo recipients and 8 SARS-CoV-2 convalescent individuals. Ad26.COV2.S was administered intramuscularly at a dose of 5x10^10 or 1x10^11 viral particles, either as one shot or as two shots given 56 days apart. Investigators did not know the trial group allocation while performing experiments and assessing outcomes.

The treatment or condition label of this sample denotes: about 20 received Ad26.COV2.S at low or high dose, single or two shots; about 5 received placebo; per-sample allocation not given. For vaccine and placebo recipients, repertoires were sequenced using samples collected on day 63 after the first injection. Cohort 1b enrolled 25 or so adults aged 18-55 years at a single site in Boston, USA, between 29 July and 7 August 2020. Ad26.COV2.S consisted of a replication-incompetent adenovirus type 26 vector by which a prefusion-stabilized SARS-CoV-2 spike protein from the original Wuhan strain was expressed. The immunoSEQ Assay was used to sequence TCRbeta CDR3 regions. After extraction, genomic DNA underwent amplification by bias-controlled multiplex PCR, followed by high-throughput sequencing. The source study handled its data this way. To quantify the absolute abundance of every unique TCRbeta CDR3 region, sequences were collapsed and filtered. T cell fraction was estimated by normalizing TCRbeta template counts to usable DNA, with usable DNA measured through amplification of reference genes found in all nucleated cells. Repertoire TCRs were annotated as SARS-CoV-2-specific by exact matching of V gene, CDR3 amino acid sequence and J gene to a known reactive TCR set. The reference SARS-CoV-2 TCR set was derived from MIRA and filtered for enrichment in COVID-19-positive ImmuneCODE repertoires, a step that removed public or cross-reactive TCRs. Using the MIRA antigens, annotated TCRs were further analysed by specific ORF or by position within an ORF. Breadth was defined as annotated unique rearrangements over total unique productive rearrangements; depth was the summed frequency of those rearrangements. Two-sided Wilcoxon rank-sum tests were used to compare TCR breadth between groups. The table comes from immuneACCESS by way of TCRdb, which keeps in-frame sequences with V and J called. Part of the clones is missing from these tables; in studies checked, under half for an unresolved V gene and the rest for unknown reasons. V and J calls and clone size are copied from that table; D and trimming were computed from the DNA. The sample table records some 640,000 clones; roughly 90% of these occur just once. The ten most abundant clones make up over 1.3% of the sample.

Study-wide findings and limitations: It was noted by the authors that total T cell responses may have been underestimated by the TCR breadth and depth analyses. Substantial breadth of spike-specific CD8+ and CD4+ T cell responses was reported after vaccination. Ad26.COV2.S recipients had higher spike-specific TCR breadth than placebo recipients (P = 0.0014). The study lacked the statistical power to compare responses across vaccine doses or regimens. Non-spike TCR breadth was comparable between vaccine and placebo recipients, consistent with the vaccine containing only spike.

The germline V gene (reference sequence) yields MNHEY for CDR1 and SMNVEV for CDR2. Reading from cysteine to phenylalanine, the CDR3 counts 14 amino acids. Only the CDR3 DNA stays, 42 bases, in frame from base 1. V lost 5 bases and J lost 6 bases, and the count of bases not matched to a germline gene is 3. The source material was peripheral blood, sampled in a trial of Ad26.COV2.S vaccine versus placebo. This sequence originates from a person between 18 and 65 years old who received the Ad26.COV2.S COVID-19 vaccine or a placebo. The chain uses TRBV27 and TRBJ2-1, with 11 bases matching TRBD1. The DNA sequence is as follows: TGTGCCAGCAGTACCGGACAGGGGGCCAATGAGCAGTTCTTC. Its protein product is CASSTGQGANEQFF.